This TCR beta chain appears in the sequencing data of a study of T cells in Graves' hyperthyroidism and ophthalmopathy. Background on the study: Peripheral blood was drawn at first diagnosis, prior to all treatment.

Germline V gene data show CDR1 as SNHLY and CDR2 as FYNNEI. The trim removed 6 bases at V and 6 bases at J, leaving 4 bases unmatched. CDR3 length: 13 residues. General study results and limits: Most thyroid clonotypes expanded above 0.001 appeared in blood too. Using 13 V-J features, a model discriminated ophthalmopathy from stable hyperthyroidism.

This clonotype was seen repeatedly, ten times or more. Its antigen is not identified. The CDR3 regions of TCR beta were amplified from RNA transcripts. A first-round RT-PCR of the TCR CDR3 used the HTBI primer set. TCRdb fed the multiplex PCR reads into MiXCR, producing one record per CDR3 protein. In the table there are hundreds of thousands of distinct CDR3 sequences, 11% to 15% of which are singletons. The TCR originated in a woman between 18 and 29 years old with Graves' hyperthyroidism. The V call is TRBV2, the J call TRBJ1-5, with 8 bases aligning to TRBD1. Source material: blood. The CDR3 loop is CASRDREGQPQHF. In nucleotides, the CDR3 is TGTGCCAGCAGGGACAGGGAAGGTCAGCCCCAGCATTTT.